The clone carrying this T cell receptor (beta chain) was found many times. One junction end does not reproduce the germline sequence, and a read error may be involved. This specimen includes other DNA sequences encoding the same CDR3. The record originates from a study of metastatic and nonmetastatic thyroid tumors. The CDR3 has 15 residues. Germline lookup yields CDR1 LGHNA and CDR2 YSLEER. TCRdb reanalyzed the PCR reads via MiXCR. Of 9,500 to 15,000 clones in the sample, 20% to 25% are singletons; the top ten hold approximately 15%. Thyroid surgery was preceded by no treatment in any patient. The rearrangement uses TRBV4-3 and TRBJ1-2, with a tentative D call TRBD1 (6 bases). This sequence originates from a female donor with papillary thyroid cancer or a benign thyroid nodule (not recorded which). Some clones in this sample may be carry-over from other donors' samples. Material for sequencing was adjacent normal tissue. CDR3 protein: CASSQERGGYYGYTF. The CDR3 bases are TGCGCCAGCAGCCAAGAACGGGGGGGCTACTACGGCTACACCTTC.